This entry concerns a single T cell receptor (beta chain). What this receptor recognizes is not known. No much larger clone exists at a distance of one base, and base qualities are not known. Six healthy women forming three monozygous twin pairs were used as donors. All three twin pairs had been reared together and were thought likely to have met the same infectious agents and vaccines. TCR cDNA libraries were prepared from RNA that had been isolated from peripheral blood mononuclear cells. This specimen belongs to a study of identical twins' blood T cells (dated by TCRdb to 2012 to 2014). Context from the whole study: The 12 libraries, six for the alpha chain and six for the beta chain, together yielded about 52 million Illumina reads. The study compared TCR alpha and beta chain repertoires of three pairs of monozygous twins using next-generation sequencing to assess genetic influence on repertoire formation.

The paper's findings and limits, for the study overall: Environmental influences could not be excluded as an explanation for twin similarity, since twins were reared together. Independent studies were stated to be required to validate the proposed role of the TCRalpha J segment in MHC recognition during thymic selection. Among the most abundant TCRbeta clonotypes, every donor shared more CDR3 sequences with her own twin than with unrelated donors. The number of CDR3 clonotypes shared between two donors was mainly determined by the product of the cloneset sizes of the two donors, and no clear deviation from this trend was shown by twins. V gene usage, even among non-selected out-of-frame TCRbeta clonotypes, was reported to be markedly more similar within twin pairs than between unrelated donors.

The library was generated by 5' RACE. Sequencing was carried out with an Illumina Genome Analyzer IIx. RNA-based TCR cDNA libraries were prepared by a previously described protocol with several modifications. To prevent cross-contamination, sample-specific barcodes were introduced on both ends of each TCR cDNA library during cDNA synthesis and amplification. Per the original workflow: Between about 95,000 and nearly 500,000 clonotypes were identified per individual, with about 2 to 4 million CDR3-containing reads per library. Reads carrying improper barcode index combinations were removed, after which the MiTCR software was used to build a cloneset for each library. During the assembly of CDR3 clonotypes by MiTCR, low-quality reads were filtered or rescued and PCR and sequencing errors were corrected. Artificial out-of-frame clonotypes were mapped to in-frame sequences, with one indel allowed in the CDR3, and then removed. Similarity in V and J gene usage between donors was calculated as the Jensen-Shannon divergence divided by the mean entropy. TCRdb redid the processing of the public reads, applying fastp at Q25 and MiXCR, and retained in-frame beta chains. Records with the same CDR3 protein are collapsed into one entry carrying the most frequent genes and DNA. TCRdb, not the authors, supplied the V and J calls. The sample has hundreds of thousands of distinct CDR3 sequences on record, approximately 30% of them singletons. The ten most abundant clones make up more than 5.5% of the sample.

The sample was PBMCs. This sequence was found in a woman aged 18-55 years in good health.

The CDR3 is CASSLWGARGTEAFF. The DNA sequence is TGCGCCAGCAGCTTGTGGGGGGCGCGGGGCACTGAAGCTTTCTTT. Rearrangement joined TRBV5-1 to TRBJ1-1, and possibly TRBD1, on 6 matching bases. V is pared back by 1 base and J by 4 bases, with 14 bases lying between the germline termini. From cysteine to phenylalanine, the CDR3 is 15 amino acids long. Solely the CDR3 DNA is kept, with 45 bases framed from the first base. The germline V gene supplies CDR1 SGHRS and CDR2 YFSETQ.